The 23 T cell receptor beta chains presented below share a single source sample, sequenced in a study of shared clonotypes between healthy human individuals. Sequencing used immunoSEQ multiplex PCR; TCRdb keeps in-frame clones, though not all of them. The sample has a few million clones, more than 90% seen once. The material sequenced was naive CD4+ T cells sorted from blood. Specified subset: CD45RA+ positively selected. The origin of the receptors is a man aged 18 to 35 in good health.

This rearrangement joins TRBV5-1 to TRBJ2-2; the match to TRBD2 covers 13 bases. The germline V gene encodes CDR1 SGHRS and CDR2 YFSETQ. The CDR3 consists of 17 residues. With 4 bases clipped from V and 5 bases from J, the junction kept 8 bases outside the gene matches. The CDR3 bases are TGCGCCAGCAGCCCAGGACTAGCGGGAGTCGGTACCGGGGAGCTGTTTTTT. Its translation: CASSPGLAGVGTGELFF.

The chain uses TRBV2 and TRBJ1-1, with 9 bases lining up with TRBD1. The ends lost 6 bases at V and 7 bases at J; junction bases unmatched: 12. This CDR3 contains 15 residues. The germline V gene has CDR1 SNHLY and CDR2 FYNNEI. CDR3 region: CASSPSAWDRDEAFF. The DNA of the CDR3 is TGTGCCAGCAGCCCAAGCGCCTGGGACAGGGATGAAGCTTTCTTT.

This sequence joins TRBV5-4 and TRBJ2-7; TRBD1 might be the D (7 bases). The ends were cut back, 0 bases at V and 1 base at J, with 14 bases in the middle. CDR3 length equals 16 residues. Germline loops: CDR1 SGHNT, CDR2 YYREEE (reference sequence). The CDR3, as DNA: TGTGCCAGCAGCTTGGCCGGTCAGGGGGGATCCTACGAGCAGTACTTC. It is translated as CASSLAGQGGSYEQYF.

About this clone: An end of the junction does not agree with germline; a read error may underlie this. The chain carries TRBV30 and TRBJ1-3; 9 bases align to TRBD1. CDR1 and CDR2 (germline): GTSNPN, SVGIG (reference sequence). The length of the CDR3 is 13 residues. The CDR3 coding sequence is TGTGCCTGGAGTCTTCCCGGGACAGGGTATTTCGGTTTT. Its protein is CAWSLPGTGYFGF.

This chain joins TRBV18 and TRBJ1-1; weak D call: TRBD1 (6 bases). V was shortened by 6 bases and J by 4 bases, with 15 bases between the two germline ends. Germline loops: CDR1 KGHSH, CDR2 LQKENI. The CDR3 totals 14 residues. The CDR3 nucleotides are TGTGCCAGCTCCGAACAGGGTGGAGGCACTGAAGCTTTCTTT. Protein: CASSEQGGGTEAFF.

This chain connects TRBV11-2 to TRBJ1-6, with 9 nucleotides matching TRBD1. This CDR3 has 15 amino acids. The germline V gene encodes CDR1 SGHAT and CDR2 FQNNGV. V trimming: 7 bases; J trimming: 8 bases; junction bases outside the gene matches: 9. CDR3 protein: CASTLQGAADSPLHF. The CDR3 DNA sequence: TGTGCCAGCACCCTACAGGGGGCCGCGGATTCACCCCTCCACTTT.

Turning to this clone: Relative to the germline gene, one junction end is altered; a read error may explain this. The sample holds other DNA sequences that translate to the same CDR3. CDR3 region: CASSFTTNTEAFF. CDR3 coding DNA: TGTGCCAGCAGCTTCACCACGAACACTGAGGCTTTCTTT. The chain has TRBV7-9 and TRBJ1-1; no firm D call. The CDR3 has 13 amino acids. CDR1 SEHNR and CDR2 FQNEAQ come from the germline V gene (reference sequence). Complete variable domain (other parts from reference TRBV7-9 and TRBJ1-1): DTGVSQNPRHKITKRGQNVTFRCDPISEHNRLYWYRQTLGQGPEFLTYFQNEAQLEKSRLLSDRFSAERPKGSFSTLEIQRTEQGDSAMYLCASSFTTNTEAFFGQGTRLTVV.

J is TRBJ2-3 and V is TRBV6-5; no reliable D call. This CDR3 is 15 amino acids long. V lost 2 bases and J 0 bases, leaving 9 bases between the germline ends. Germline V gene data show CDR1 as MNHEY and CDR2 as SVGAGI. The CDR3 is CASSYISPSTDTQYF. The CDR3 coding sequence is TGTGCCAGCAGTTACATTAGTCCTAGCACAGATACGCAGTATTTT.

The chain has TRBV5-1 and TRBJ2-7, with D possibly being TRBD1 (5 bases). CDR3 length: 14 residues. Between the trimmed V and J ends, which lost 2 bases and 7 bases, there was a span of 16 bases. Germline V gene data show CDR1 as SGHRS and CDR2 as YFSETQ. CDR3 loop: CASSFLADKGEQYF. The CDR3 nucleotides are TGCGCCAGCAGCTTCCTCGCGGATAAGGGGGAGCAGTACTTC.

The V gene is TRBV10-2, the J gene TRBJ1-3; TRBD1 might be the D (6 bases). The CDR3 runs to 14 residues. Germline V gene data show CDR1 as WSHSY and CDR2 as SAAADI. With 6 bases removed from V and 7 bases from J, the gap between germline ends came to 16 bases. In DNA form, the CDR3 reads TGCGCCAGCAGGGCGGACAGTGCGTCGAACACCATATATTTT. It is translated as CASRADSASNTIYF.

The chain employs TRBV11-2 and TRBJ2-5, with D possibly being TRBD1 (6 bases). In germline, CDR1 is SGHAT, CDR2 FQNNGV. Deletions cut 4 bases from V and 4 bases from J, with 13 bases between. There are 14 residues in the CDR3. This CDR3 reads CASSSYRDGETQYF. The CDR3 DNA is TGTGCCAGCAGCTCCTACAGGGATGGAGAGACCCAGTACTTC.

This chain joins TRBV6-6 and TRBJ1-3; D gene uncertain. Germline CDR1 and CDR2: MNHNY and SVGAGI (reference sequence). The V and J ends lost 5 bases and 4 bases respectively, with 12 bases between them. The CDR3 is 14 residues long. The CDR3 reads CASSQRVAGNTIYF. The CDR3 DNA reads as TGTGCCAGCAGTCAGAGGGTTGCAGGAAACACCATATATTTT.

The chain carries TRBV9 and TRBJ2-7; 7 bases are a match to TRBD1. Germline lookup yields CDR1 SGDLS and CDR2 YYNGEE. This CDR3 has 14 residues. V lost 2 bases and J lost 2; bases outside the gene matches: 4. The CDR3 DNA follows: TGTGCCAGCAGCGTCCGGGACAGCGCCTACGAGCAGTACTTC. Its protein product is CASSVRDSAYEQYF.

The chain joins TRBV5-6 to TRBJ2-7, with TRBD1 matching 7 bases. After removal of 2 bases from V and 4 bases from J, the junction contained 3 bases not matched to a gene. The CDR3 covers 13 residues. CDR1 is SGHDT, CDR2 YYEEEE, per germline. CDR3 in amino acids: CASSFRDRYEQYF. CDR3 coding DNA: TGTGCCAGCAGCTTCCGGGACAGATACGAGCAGTACTTC.

The chain couples TRBV6-1 to TRBJ1-2; TRBD1 might be the D (6 bases). Trimming left V 5 bases short and J 6 bases short, with 10 bases between. Looked up from germline, CDR1 is MNHNS and CDR2 is SASEGT. The CDR3 runs 12 residues. CDR3 residues: CASSSGVDGYTF. DNA of the CDR3: TGTGCCAGCAGTTCAGGGGTGGATGGCTACACCTTC.

The gene calls are TRBV5-1 and TRBJ1-6; D is possibly TRBD1 (5 bases). This CDR3 has 14 residues. V dropped 4 bases and J dropped 4 bases, with 9 bases sitting between them. Germline-derived CDR1 and CDR2 are SGHRS and YFSETQ. The DNA for the CDR3 is TGCGCCAGCAGCGAGGGGTTTTATAATTCACCCCTCCACTTT. This codes for CASSEGFYNSPLHF.

Written as DNA, the CDR3 is TGTGCCAGCAGTTACTCTGGGTGGGAGACCCAGTACTTC. Protein product: CASSYSGWETQYF. The chain joins TRBV6-6 to TRBJ2-5; D call uncertain. The V gene lost 0 bases and the J gene lost 5 bases, with 7 bases spanning the gap. Germline V gives CDR1 MNHNY, CDR2 SVGAGI (reference sequence). The CDR3 contains 13 residues.

The chain's CDR3 is CASSTDRGNEQFF. The CDR3 region has the DNA TGTGCCAGCAGCACTGACAGAGGAAATGAGCAGTTCTTC. The chain joins TRBV6-5 to TRBJ2-1; a weak D match, TRBD1 (5 bases). V lost 6 bases, J lost 7 bases, and 13 bases lay in between. Germline V gene sequence: CDR1 MNHEY, CDR2 SVGAGI. CDR3 length equals 13 residues.

This chain uses TRBV4-2 with TRBJ1-1, with D unresolved. V gave up 4 bases and J gave up 6 bases, with 15 bases separating them. The CDR3 sequence is 14 residues long. The V gene's germline CDR1 is LGHNA and CDR2 YNFKEQ. The CDR3 loop is CASSRERSRPEAFF. The CDR3 DNA reads as TGTGCCAGCAGCCGAGAACGAAGCAGGCCTGAAGCTTTCTTT.

The chain has TRBV30 and TRBJ1-6; D not certain. CDR3 size: 13 residues. The V gene's germline CDR1 is GTSNPN and CDR2 SVGIG (reference sequence). With 2 bases removed from V and 5 bases from J, the gap between germline ends came to 7 bases. In DNA, the CDR3 is TGTGCCTGGAGTCCCCAGCATAATTCACCCCTCCACTTT. Translated, it gives CAWSPQHNSPLHF. The whole variable domain, remainder taken from reference TRBV30 and TRBJ1-6, is SQTIHQWPATLVQPVGSPLSLECTVEGTSNPNLYWYRQAAGRGLQLLFYSVGIGQISSEVPQNLSASRPQDRQFILSSKKLLLSDSGFYLCAWSPQHNSPLHFGNGTRLTVT.

This chain joins TRBV28 and TRBJ2-6, with 7 bases matching TRBD1. The V gene's germline CDR1 is MDHEN and CDR2 SYDVKM. The CDR3 is 16 amino acids. Trimming at V came to 8 bases and at J to 0 bases, leaving 7 bases not matched to a gene. This CDR3 is CASAGDSFSGANVLTF. The CDR3 bases are TGTGCCAGCGCCGGGGACAGCTTCTCTGGGGCCAACGTCCTGACTTTC.

The V gene is TRBV5-4, the J gene TRBJ2-2; 12 nucleotides line up with TRBD2. With 4 bases clipped from V and 6 bases from J, the junction kept 7 bases outside the gene matches. This CDR3 is 16 amino acids long. CDR1 SGHNT and CDR2 YYREEE come from the germline V gene (reference sequence). In DNA form, the CDR3 reads TGTGCCAGCAGCGCGACTAGCGGGGGTAATTCCGGGGAGCTGTTTTTT. Protein: CASSATSGGNSGELFF.

This chain's CDR3 is CASSGYGTVHQETQYF. The CDR3 DNA sequence: TGTGCCAGCAGTGGCTACGGGACAGTACACCAAGAGACCCAGTACTTC. The rearrangement joins TRBV25-1 to TRBJ2-5; 7 bases map to TRBD1. There are 16 residues in the CDR3. Germline lookup yields CDR1 MGHDK and CDR2 SYGVNS. V was pared by 4 bases and J by 0 bases, with 8 bases of the junction left unmatched. The full variable domain, rest sourced from reference TRBV25-1 and TRBJ2-5, is EADIYQTPRYLVIGTGKKITLECSQTMGHDKMYWYQQDPGMELHLIHYSYGVNSTEKGDLSSESTVSRIRTEHFPLTLESARPSHTSQYLCASSGYGTVHQETQYFGPGTRLLVL.